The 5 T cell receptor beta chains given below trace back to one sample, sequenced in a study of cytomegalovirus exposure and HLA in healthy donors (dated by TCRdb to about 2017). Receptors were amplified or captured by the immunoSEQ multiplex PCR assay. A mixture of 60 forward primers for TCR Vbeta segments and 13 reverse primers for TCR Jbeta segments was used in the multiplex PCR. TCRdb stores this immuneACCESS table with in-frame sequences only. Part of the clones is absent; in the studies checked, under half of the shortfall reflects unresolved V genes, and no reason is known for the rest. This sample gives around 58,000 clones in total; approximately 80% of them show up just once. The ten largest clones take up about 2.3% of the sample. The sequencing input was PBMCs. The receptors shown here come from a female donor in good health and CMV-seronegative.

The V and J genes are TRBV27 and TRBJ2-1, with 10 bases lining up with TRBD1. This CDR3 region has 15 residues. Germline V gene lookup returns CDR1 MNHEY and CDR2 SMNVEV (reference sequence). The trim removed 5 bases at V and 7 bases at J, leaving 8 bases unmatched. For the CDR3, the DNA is TGTGCCAGCAGTCCGACAGGGGGCTTATTAAATGAGCAGTTCTTC. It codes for CASSPTGGLLNEQFF.

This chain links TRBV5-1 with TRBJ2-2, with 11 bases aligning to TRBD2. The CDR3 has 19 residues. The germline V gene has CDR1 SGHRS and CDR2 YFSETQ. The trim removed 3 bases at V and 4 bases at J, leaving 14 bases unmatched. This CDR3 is CASSSPPFPGLAATGELFF. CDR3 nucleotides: TGCGCCAGCAGCTCCCCCCCCTTTCCGGGACTAGCGGCCACCGGGGAGCTGTTTTTT.

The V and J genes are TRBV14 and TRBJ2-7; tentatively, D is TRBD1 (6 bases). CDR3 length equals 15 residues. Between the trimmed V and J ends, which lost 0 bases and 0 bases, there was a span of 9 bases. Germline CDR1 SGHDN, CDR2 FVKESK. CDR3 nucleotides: TGTGCCAGCAGCCAAGATAACAGGGTCTCCTACGAGCAGTACTTC. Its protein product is CASSQDNRVSYEQYF.

The CDR3 spells CASSLTQDRGGYTF. The DNA for the CDR3 is TGTGCCAGCAGCTTGACCCAGGACAGGGGTGGCTACACCTTC. The chain is built from TRBV7-9 and TRBJ1-2; 9 bases map to TRBD1. The CDR3 is made up of 14 amino acids. Germline trimming cut 3 bases from V and 7 bases from J; bases unmatched to any gene: 6. Germline V gene data show CDR1 as SEHNR and CDR2 as FQNEAQ (reference sequence).

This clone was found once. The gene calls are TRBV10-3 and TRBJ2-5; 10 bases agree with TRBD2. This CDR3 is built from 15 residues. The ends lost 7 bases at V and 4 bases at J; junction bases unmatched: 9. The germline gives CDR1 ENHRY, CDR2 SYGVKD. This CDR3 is CAIKDSGGNRETQYF. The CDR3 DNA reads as TGTGCCATCAAAGATAGCGGGGGGAATCGAGAGACCCAGTACTTC.